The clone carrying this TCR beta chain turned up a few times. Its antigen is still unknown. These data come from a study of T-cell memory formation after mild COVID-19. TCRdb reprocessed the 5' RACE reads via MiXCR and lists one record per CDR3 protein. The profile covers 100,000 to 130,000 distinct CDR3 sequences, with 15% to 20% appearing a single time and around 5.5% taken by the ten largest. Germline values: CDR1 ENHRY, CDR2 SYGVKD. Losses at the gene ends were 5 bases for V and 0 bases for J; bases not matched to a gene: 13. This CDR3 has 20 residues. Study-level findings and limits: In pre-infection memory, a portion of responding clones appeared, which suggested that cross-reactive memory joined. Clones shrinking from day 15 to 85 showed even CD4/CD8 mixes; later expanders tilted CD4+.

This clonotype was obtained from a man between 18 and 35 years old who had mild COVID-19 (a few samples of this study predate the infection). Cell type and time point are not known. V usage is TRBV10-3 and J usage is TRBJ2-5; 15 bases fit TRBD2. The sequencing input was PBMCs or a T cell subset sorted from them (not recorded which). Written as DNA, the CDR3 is TGTGCCATCAGTACCGGGACTAGCGGGGGGACCTATTCGTACCAAGAGACCCAGTACTTC. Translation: CAISTGTSGGTYSYQETQYF.